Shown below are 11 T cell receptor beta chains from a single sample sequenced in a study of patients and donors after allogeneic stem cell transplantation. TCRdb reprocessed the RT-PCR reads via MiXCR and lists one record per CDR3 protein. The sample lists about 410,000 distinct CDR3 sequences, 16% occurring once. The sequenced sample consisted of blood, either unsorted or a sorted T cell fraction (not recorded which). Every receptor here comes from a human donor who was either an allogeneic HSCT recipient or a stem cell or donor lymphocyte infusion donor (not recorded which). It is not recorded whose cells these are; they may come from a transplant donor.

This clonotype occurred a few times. The CDR3 loop is CASSYPPRGGGEHQPQHF. The CDR3 DNA follows: TGTGCCAGCAGTTACCCCCCCAGGGGCGGAGGGGAGCATCAGCCCCAGCATTTT. The J gene is TRBJ1-5, the V gene TRBV6-5; possibly TRBD1 for D (6 bases). The CDR3 sequence is 18 residues long. The V and J ends lost 2 bases and 5 bases respectively, with 22 bases between them. Germline V gene sequence: CDR1 MNHEY, CDR2 SVGAGI.

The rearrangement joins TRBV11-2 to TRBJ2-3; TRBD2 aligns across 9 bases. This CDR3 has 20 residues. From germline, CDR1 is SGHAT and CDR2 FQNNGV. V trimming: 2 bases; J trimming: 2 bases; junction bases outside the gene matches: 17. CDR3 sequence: CASSLIGPGTAGGPTDTQYF. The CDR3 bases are TGTGCCAGCAGCTTAATTGGTCCAGGGACGGCGGGAGGGCCCACAGATACGCAGTATTTT.

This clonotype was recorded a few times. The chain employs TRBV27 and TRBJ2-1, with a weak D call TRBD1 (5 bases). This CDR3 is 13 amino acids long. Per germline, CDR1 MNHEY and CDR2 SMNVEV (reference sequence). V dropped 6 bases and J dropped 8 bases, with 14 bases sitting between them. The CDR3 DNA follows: TGTGCCAGCAGCTTTATGGTAGGGGATGAGCAGTTCTTC. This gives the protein CASSFMVGDEQFF.

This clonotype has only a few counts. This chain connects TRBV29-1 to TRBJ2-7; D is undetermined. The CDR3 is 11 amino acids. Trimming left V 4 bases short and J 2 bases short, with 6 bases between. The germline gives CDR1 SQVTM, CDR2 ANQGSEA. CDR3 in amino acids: CSVGDTYEQYF. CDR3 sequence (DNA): TGCAGCGTTGGAGACACCTACGAGCAGTACTTC.

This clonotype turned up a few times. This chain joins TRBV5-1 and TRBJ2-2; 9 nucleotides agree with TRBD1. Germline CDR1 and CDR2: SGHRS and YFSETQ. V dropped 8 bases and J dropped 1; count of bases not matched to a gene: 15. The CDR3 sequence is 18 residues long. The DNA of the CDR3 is TGCGCCAGTACAGGGGGCTCAGGTCGAGTGGTGAACACCGGGGAGCTGTTTTTT. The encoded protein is CASTGGSGRVVNTGELFF.

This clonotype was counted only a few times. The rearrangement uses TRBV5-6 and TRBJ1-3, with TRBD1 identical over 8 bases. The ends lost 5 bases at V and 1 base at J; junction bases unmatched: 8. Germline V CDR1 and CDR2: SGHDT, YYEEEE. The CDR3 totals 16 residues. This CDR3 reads CASSRTGSPSGNTIYF. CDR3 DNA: TGTGCCAGCAGTAGGACAGGGAGTCCGTCTGGAAACACCATATATTTT.

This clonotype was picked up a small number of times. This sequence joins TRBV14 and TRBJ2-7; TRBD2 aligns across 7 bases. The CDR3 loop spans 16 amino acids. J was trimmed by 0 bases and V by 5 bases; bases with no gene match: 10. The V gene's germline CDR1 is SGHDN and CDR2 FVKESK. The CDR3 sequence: CASSKHLAGASYEQYF. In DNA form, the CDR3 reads TGTGCCAGCAGCAAACACTTAGCGGGTGCCTCCTACGAGCAGTACTTC.

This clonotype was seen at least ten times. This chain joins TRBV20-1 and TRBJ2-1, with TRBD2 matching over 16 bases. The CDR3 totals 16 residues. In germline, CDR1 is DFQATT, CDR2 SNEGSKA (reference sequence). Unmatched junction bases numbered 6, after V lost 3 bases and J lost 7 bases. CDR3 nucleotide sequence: TGCAGTGCTAGGGGACTAGCGGGGGGGTATGGGAATGAGCAGTTCTTC. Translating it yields CSARGLAGGYGNEQFF.

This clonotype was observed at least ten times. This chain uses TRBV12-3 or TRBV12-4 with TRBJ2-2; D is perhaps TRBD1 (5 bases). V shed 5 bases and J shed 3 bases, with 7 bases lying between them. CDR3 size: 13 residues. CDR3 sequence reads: CASSKGYTGELFF. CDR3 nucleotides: TGTGCCAGCAGTAAGGGGTACACCGGGGAGCTGTTTTTT.

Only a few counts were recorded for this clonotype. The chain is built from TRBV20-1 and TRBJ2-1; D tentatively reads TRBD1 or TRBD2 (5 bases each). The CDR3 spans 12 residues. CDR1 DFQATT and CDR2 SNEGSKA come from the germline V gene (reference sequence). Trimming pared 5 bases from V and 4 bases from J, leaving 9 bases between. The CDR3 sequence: CSAYGAYNEQFF. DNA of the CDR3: TGCAGTGCTTACGGGGCTTACAATGAGCAGTTCTTC.

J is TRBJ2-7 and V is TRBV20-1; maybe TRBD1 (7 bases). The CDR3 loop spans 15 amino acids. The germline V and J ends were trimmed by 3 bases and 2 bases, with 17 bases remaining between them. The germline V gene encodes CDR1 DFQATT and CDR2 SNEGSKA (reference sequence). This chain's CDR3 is CSASPRGRGAYEQYF. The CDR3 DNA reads TGCAGTGCTAGTCCCCGAGGCAGGGGGGCCTACGAGCAGTACTTC.